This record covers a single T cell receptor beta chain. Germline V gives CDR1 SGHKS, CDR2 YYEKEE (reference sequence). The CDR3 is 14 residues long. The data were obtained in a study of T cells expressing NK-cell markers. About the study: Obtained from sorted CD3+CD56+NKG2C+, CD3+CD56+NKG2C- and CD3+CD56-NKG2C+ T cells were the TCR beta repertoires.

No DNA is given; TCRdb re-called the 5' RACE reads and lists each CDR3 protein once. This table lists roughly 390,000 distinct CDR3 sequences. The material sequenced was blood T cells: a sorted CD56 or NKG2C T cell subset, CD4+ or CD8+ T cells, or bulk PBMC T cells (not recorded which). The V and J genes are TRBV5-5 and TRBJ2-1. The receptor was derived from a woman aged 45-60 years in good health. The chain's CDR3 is CASSSVWALNEQFF.